The following is a T cell receptor (beta chain) sequence with its context. The length of the CDR3 is 17 residues. Trimming pared 0 bases from V and 2 bases from J, leaving 14 bases between. Germline V gene lookup returns CDR1 MNHNS and CDR2 SASEGT. This entry is derived from a study of shared clonotypes between healthy human individuals. Only in-frame clones appear in the TCRdb table, and some are missing; sequencing was by immunoSEQ multiplex PCR. The sample has about 460,000 clones; about 74% are singletons. The genes are TRBV6-1 and TRBJ2-1; TRBD2 is a possible D gene (6 bases). Sequenced input: PBMCs. This sequence originates from a woman aged 40 to 50 in good health. Some clones in this sample may be carry-over from other donors' samples. CDR3 residues: CASSEAPPSATYNEQFF. For the CDR3, the DNA is TGTGCCAGCAGTGAAGCGCCCCCTAGCGCCACCTACAATGAGCAGTTCTTC.